The 17 T cell receptor beta chains listed next were all sequenced from one sample in a study of T cell changes during pregnancy in multiple sclerosis. Produced via immunoSEQ multiplex PCR; TCRdb's table is partial and in-frame only. Counted here are 70,000 to 95,000 clones, approximately 90% occurring once; the ten biggest clones make up about 0.52%. The specimen was CD4+ T cells from peripheral blood mononuclear cells, collected in the second trimester of pregnancy. The receptors derive from a female donor with multiple sclerosis, enrolled in a pregnancy study.

V gene TRBV9 combines with J gene TRBJ2-5; D perhaps matches TRBD1 (6 bases). The CDR3 spans 15 residues. V lost 0 bases to trimming and J lost 7 bases, with 16 bases between them. Germline CDR1 reads SGDLS; CDR2 reads YYNGEE. CDR3: CASSVAAGETGTQYF. As DNA, the CDR3 is TGTGCCAGCAGCGTAGCGGCAGGGGAGACGGGGACCCAGTACTTC.

The chain recombines TRBV7-3 with TRBJ1-1, with a possible D match to TRBD1 (5 bases). There are 13 residues in the CDR3. V lost 5 bases and J lost 2, with 9 bases in between. CDR1 and CDR2 from the germline V gene are SGHTA and FQGTGA. The CDR3 sequence is CASSPQGNTEAFF. The CDR3 DNA reads TGTGCCAGCAGCCCTCAGGGCAACACTGAAGCTTTCTTT.

This clone turned up a few times. The genes are TRBV5-1 and TRBJ1-1; 11 positions match TRBD1. The CDR3 is made up of 15 amino acids. The germline V gene encodes CDR1 SGHRS and CDR2 YFSETQ. J lost 4 bases, V lost 4 bases, and 6 bases had no gene match. The CDR3, as DNA: TGCGCCAGCAGCACCTCCGGGACAGGGGGCACTGAAGCTTTCTTT. Amino acids: CASSTSGTGGTEAFF.

This clone has a handful of counts. This chain uses TRBV2 with TRBJ1-1, with D possibly TRBD1 on 5 matching bases. The germline V gene encodes CDR1 SNHLY and CDR2 FYNNEI. Trimming cost V 6 bases and J 3 bases, with 17 bases left between them. This CDR3 contains 15 residues. Here the CDR3 DNA reads TGTGCCAGCAGCCGACGGGGGTGGGGGGACACTGAAGCTTTCTTT. Its protein is CASSRRGWGDTEAFF.

V gene TRBV7-9 combines with J gene TRBJ2-7, with D possibly TRBD1 on 5 matching bases. Germline lookup yields CDR1 SEHNR and CDR2 FQNEAQ (reference sequence). Deletions cut 0 bases from V and 2 bases from J, with 8 bases between. The CDR3 covers 14 residues. The CDR3 loop is CASSLARAAYEQYF. The DNA for the CDR3 is TGTGCCAGCAGCTTAGCCAGGGCGGCCTACGAGCAGTACTTC. Full variable domain (rest looked up from reference TRBV7-9 and TRBJ2-7): DTGVSQNPRHKITKRGQNVTFRCDPISEHNRLYWYRQTLGQGPEFLTYFQNEAQLEKSRLLSDRFSAERPKGSFSTLEIQRTEQGDSAMYLCASSLARAAYEQYFGPGTRLTVT.

This chain uses TRBV19 with TRBJ1-5; a possible D gene is TRBD1 (6 bases). Germline CDR1 is LNHDA and CDR2 is SQIVND (reference sequence). This CDR3 region has 18 residues. V was pared by 5 bases and J by 0 bases, with 20 bases between. The CDR3 is CASSVTGKWVGSNQPQHF. In nucleotides, the CDR3 is TGTGCCAGTAGTGTCACAGGGAAGTGGGTTGGTAGCAATCAGCCCCAGCATTTT.

This chain uses TRBV7-9 with TRBJ1-2, with 8 bases that match TRBD1. With V trimmed by 7 bases and J by 5 bases, 12 bases remained unmatched. The CDR3 has 15 residues. CDR1 and CDR2 (germline): SEHNR, FQNEAQ (reference sequence). This chain's CDR3 is CASNTLTTGGYGYTF. The CDR3 bases are TGTGCCAGCAACACGCTTACTACAGGGGGATATGGCTACACCTTC.

This rearrangement joins TRBV10-3 to TRBJ1-2, with D maybe TRBD1 (6 bases). V was shortened by 3 bases and J by 5 bases, with 13 bases between the two germline ends. The CDR3 extends over 14 amino acids. Germline lookup yields CDR1 ENHRY and CDR2 SYGVKD. The CDR3, as DNA: TGTGCCATCAGTGACCCCCGGGGGGCTTATGGCTACACCTTC. Encoded protein: CAISDPRGAYGYTF.

The J gene is TRBJ2-3, the V gene TRBV6-6, with D possibly matching TRBD1 (5 bases). Trimming left V 6 bases short and J 1 base short, with 11 bases between. Germline CDR1 MNHNY, CDR2 SVGAGI (reference sequence). The CDR3 spans 14 residues. The CDR3 bases are TGTGCCAGCAGCCCTGGGGCCCGCACAGATACGCAGTATTTT. Its protein is CASSPGARTDTQYF.

This chain connects TRBV19 to TRBJ1-5, with D possibly being TRBD1 (5 bases). The CDR3 runs 16 residues. Germline lookup yields CDR1 LNHDA and CDR2 SQIVND (reference sequence). Trimming cost V 1 base and J 2 bases, with 12 bases left between them. CDR3 sequence: CASSIVWGDGNQPQHF. Here the CDR3 DNA reads TGTGCCAGTAGTATAGTTTGGGGGGATGGCAATCAGCCCCAGCATTTT.

This clone came up once. This chain connects TRBV5-4 to TRBJ1-2; 7 bases map to TRBD1. The V and J ends lost 3 bases and 0 bases, in that order; junction bases with no gene match: 11. CDR3 length equals 17 residues. The germline V gene has CDR1 SGHNT and CDR2 YYREEE (reference sequence). The CDR3 here is CASSYKKGQITNYGYTF. The CDR3 coding sequence is TGTGCCAGCAGCTACAAAAAGGGACAGATAACTAACTATGGCTACACCTTC.

This CDR3 reads CASSLGGQPYGYTF. The CDR3 region has the DNA TGTGCCAGCAGCCTAGGGGGACAGCCTTATGGCTACACCTTC. The rearrangement links TRBV6-5 to TRBJ1-2; TRBD1 matches at 7 bases. J lost 5 bases, V lost 6 bases, and 9 bases had no gene match. This CDR3 has 14 amino acids. Germline V lookup: CDR1 MNHEY, CDR2 SVGAGI.

The chain links TRBV5-8 to TRBJ1-5, with D possibly matching TRBD1 (5 bases). V lost 1 base and J lost 4, with 9 bases in between. The CDR3 spans 14 residues. CDR1 and CDR2 (germline): SGHTS, YDEGEE. Here the CDR3 DNA reads TGTGCCAGCAGCTTGAGACGGGGGAATCAGCCCCAGCATTTT. Translation gives CASSLRRGNQPQHF.

The V call is TRBV5-1, the J call TRBJ2-1; the D gene is possibly TRBD2 (5 bases). V was trimmed by 1 base and J by 9 bases, leaving 17 bases between them. This CDR3 is built from 15 residues. Germline V lookup: CDR1 SGHRS, CDR2 YFSETQ. CDR3 nucleotide sequence: TGCGCCAGCAGCTTGTTGGTGGGAGCTGCTAGTGAGCAGTTCTTC. Encoded protein: CASSLLVGAASEQFF.

DNA for the CDR3: TGTGCCAGCAGTTTTAAGGGGTTCTCGGGAAACACCATATATTTT. Translated: CASSFKGFSGNTIYF. This chain joins TRBV27 and TRBJ1-3; D may be TRBD1 (5 bases). The CDR3 contains 15 residues. Germline CDR1 MNHEY, CDR2 SMNVEV (reference sequence). Trimming cost V 3 bases and J 4 bases, with 13 bases left between them.

This chain uses TRBV19 with TRBJ2-1; D is perhaps TRBD1 (5 bases). Trimming removed 5 bases from V and 8 bases from J, with 10 bases in between. The germline gives CDR1 LNHDA, CDR2 SQIVND (reference sequence). This CDR3 has 12 amino acids. CDR3 DNA sequence: TGTGCCAGTAGTGGCAGCAGGGATGAGCAGTTCTTC. Its protein product is CASSGSRDEQFF.

This clone was observed a single time. The genes are TRBV11-2 and TRBJ1-6, with D hard to call. CDR1 is SGHAT, CDR2 FQNNGV, per germline. The CDR3 is 15 residues long. V shed 2 bases and J shed 3 bases, with 8 bases lying between them. This CDR3 is CASSLPDSYNSPLHF. The CDR3 DNA reads TGTGCCAGCAGCTTACCTGATAGCTATAATTCACCCCTCCACTTT.